This is a list of T cell receptor beta chains from one sample in a study of T-cell memory formation after mild COVID-19. TCRdb re-called the 5' RACE reads with MiXCR, one entry per CDR3 protein. The data show about 430,000 distinct CDR3 sequences, with about a sixth seen just once and 20% to 25% held by the top ten. The specimen sequenced was PBMCs or a T cell subset sorted from them (not recorded which). Receptors originate from a man aged 18 to 29 who had mild COVID-19 (a few samples of this study predate the infection). Cell type and time point are not known. Each CDR3 is given with its conserved first and last residue. A D gene is named only where the DNA matches it firmly. Not every row has a clone size; where given, it reads once, few, many or a size class.

V gene	J gene	D gene	clone size	CDR3 DNA	CDR3 protein
TRBV4-1	TRBJ1-5	-	few	TGCGCCAGCAGCCAAGGTTGGGGGGGGAACCAGCCCCAGCATTTT	CASSQGWGGNQPQHF
TRBV7-8	TRBJ2-3	-	many	TGTGCCAGCAGCTTCCCTGGACTCCTAGAAGATACGCAGTATTTT	CASSFPGLLEDTQYF
TRBV7-2	TRBJ2-5	-	-	TGTGCCAGCAGTCCCACGAAGACCCAGTACTTC	CASSPTKTQYF
TRBV7-8	TRBJ2-3	-	few	TGTGCCAGCAGCTTCAGAGAAGGGCAAGATACGCAGTATTTT	CASSFREGQDTQYF
TRBV20-1	TRBJ1-4	-	once	TGCAGTGCTAGAGGGTGGACTAATGAAAAACTGTTTTTT	CSARGWTNEKLFF
TRBV7-9	TRBJ1-2	-	few	TGTGCCAGCAGCTTAGAAAGGACAGACGGCTACACCTTC	CASSLERTDGYTF
TRBV28	TRBJ2-5	TRBD2	-	TGTGCCAGCATGGGTAGCGGGGTTAGCCAAGAGACCCAGTACTTC	CASMGSGVSQETQYF
TRBV20-1	TRBJ2-5	-	-	TGCAGTGCTAGGGGGGAATTACAAGAGACCCAGTACTTC	CSARGELQETQYF
TRBV18	TRBJ1-2	-	few	TGTGCCAGCTCACCACCGGCCACAAAGGATGGCTACACCTTC	CASSPPATKDGYTF
TRBV5-1	TRBJ2-5	-	few	TGCGCCAGCAGGGGGGGCGGAGAGACCCAGTACTTC	CASRGGGETQYF
TRBV11-2	TRBJ2-2	-	-	TGTGCCAGCAGCGGCAGCTACACCGGGGAGCTGTTTTTT	CASSGSYTGELFF
TRBV5-1	TRBJ2-1	-	-	TGCGCCAGCAGCTCTACGACACTGTACAATGAGCAGTTCTTC	CASSSTTLYNEQFF
TRBV7-8	TRBJ2-7	-	-	TGTGCCAGCAGCCCCTATGCGGGGATCTCCTACGAGCAGTACTTC	CASSPYAGISYEQYF
TRBV7-2	TRBJ2-1	TRBD2	-	TGTGCCAGCAGCTCCAGATTTAGCGGGGGGAACAATGAGCAGTTCTTC	CASSSRFSGGNNEQFF
TRBV9	TRBJ2-2	-	few	TGTGCCAGCAGTACCGGTAACTCGAACACCGGGGAGCTGTTTTTT	CASSTGNSNTGELFF
TRBV7-2	TRBJ2-4	TRBD2	-	TGTGCCAGCAGCTTAGTAGCGGGGGCGGACATTCAGTACTTC	CASSLVAGADIQYF
TRBV5-1	TRBJ1-1	-	few	TGCGCCAGCAGCTTGCATCCGGGCATGAACACTGAAGCTTTCTTT	CASSLHPGMNTEAFF
TRBV5-1	TRBJ2-3	TRBD1	few	TGCGCCAGCAGCTTGAGGACAGGGCCAGATACGCAGTATTTT	CASSLRTGPDTQYF
TRBV7-8	TRBJ2-2	-	-	TGTGCCAGCAGCCAGGACTGGGCGAACACCGGGGAGCTGTTTTTT	CASSQDWANTGELFF
TRBV10-3	TRBJ2-1	TRBD1	few	TGTGCCATCAGGGGGACAGGGGTTGGCAATGAGCAGTTCTTC	CAIRGTGVGNEQFF
TRBV2	TRBJ1-5	TRBD1	-	TGTGCCAGCGTCGGGACAGATCGCAATCAGCCCCAGCATTTT	CASVGTDRNQPQHF